These 8 T cell receptor beta chains originate from one sample sequenced in a study of T-cell reconstitution after alpha-beta-depleted transplantation in children. Molecular barcoding with unique molecular identifiers was used for the TCRbeta library. One entry per CDR3 protein, called by TCRdb with MiXCR from the PCR reads. The sample comprises just over 350,000 distinct CDR3 sequences, 13% of which are singletons, and 3.5% to 4.5% rests with the top ten. Specimen: PBMCs, collected from the stem cell graft. These receptor sequences come from a human donor who donated a stem cell graft to a child with Fanconi anemia.

The V gene is TRBV29-1, the J gene TRBJ2-2; 7 nucleotides align to TRBD1. CDR3 size: 15 residues. After removal of 4 bases from V and 5 bases from J, the junction contained 10 bases not matched to a gene. In germline, CDR1 is SQVTM, CDR2 ANQGSEA. The chain's CDR3 is CSVAFMTGKTGELFF. The CDR3 coding sequence is TGCAGCGTTGCTTTTATGACAGGGAAAACCGGGGAGCTGTTTTTT.

There are a few counts of this clonotype. This rearrangement joins TRBV27 to TRBJ1-2; D remains ambiguous. The CDR3 consists of 16 residues. V was trimmed by 5 bases and J by 8 bases, leaving 24 bases between them. Germline loops: CDR1 MNHEY, CDR2 SMNVEV (reference sequence). The CDR3 sequence: CASSPSPRVRSYGYTF. In DNA, the CDR3 is TGTGCCAGCAGTCCTTCTCCCCGAGTCAGATCCTACGGCTACACCTTC.

The chain couples TRBV12-3 or TRBV12-4 to TRBJ2-2, with unresolved D. CDR3 length: 15 residues. V was shortened by 3 bases and J by 2 bases, with 10 bases between the two germline ends. Here the CDR3 reads CASSFWNSNTGELFF. The CDR3 DNA is TGTGCCAGCAGTTTTTGGAATTCTAACACCGGGGAGCTGTTTTTT.

J is TRBJ2-1 and V is TRBV12-3 or TRBV12-4; D remains ambiguous. This CDR3 has 12 residues. With 3 bases removed from V and 6 bases from J, the gap between germline ends came to 6 bases. CDR3 loop: CASSFGRNEQFF. CDR3 nucleotide sequence: TGTGCCAGCAGTTTTGGGCGCAATGAGCAGTTCTTC.

V gene TRBV6-2 or TRBV6-3 combines with J gene TRBJ2-2, with 8 bases that match TRBD2. Germline V gives CDR1 MNHEY, CDR2 SVGEGT. The ends lost 4 bases at V and 3 bases at J; junction bases unmatched: 4. The length of the CDR3 is 15 residues. The CDR3 DNA is TGTGCCAGCAGTTTGAGCGGGGGATACACCGGGGAGCTGTTTTTT. This gives the protein CASSLSGGYTGELFF.

In its sample, this clonotype was seen many times. The rearrangement joins TRBV12-5 to TRBJ2-2, with a tentative D call TRBD2 (6 bases). The CDR3 runs to 16 residues. Germline V gene lookup returns CDR1 LGHNT and CDR2 FRNRAP. The V end lost 2 bases, the J end lost 7 bases, and 17 bases lay between the germline ends. This CDR3 is CASGLLPTSFFGELFF. The CDR3 bases are TGTGCTAGTGGTTTGCTCCCGACTAGTTTCTTCGGGGAGCTGTTTTTT.

V and J are TRBV7-2 and TRBJ2-1; 13 positions agree with TRBD2. CDR3 length: 17 amino acids. Germline trimming cut 3 bases from V and 4 bases from J; bases unmatched to any gene: 6. Germline lookup yields CDR1 SGHTA and CDR2 FQGNSA. The CDR3 region has the DNA TGTGCCAGCAGCTTGACTAGCGGGGGGCCCAAATACAATGAGCAGTTCTTC. Amino acid sequence: CASSLTSGGPKYNEQFF.

This clonotype was recorded many times. This chain joins TRBV20-1 and TRBJ1-5; D perhaps matches TRBD1 (5 bases). Trimming took 3 bases from V and 0 from J, leaving 12 bases between them. The germline V gene encodes CDR1 DFQATT and CDR2 SNEGSKA (reference sequence). The CDR3 consists of 15 residues. The CDR3: CSARWGFNSNQPQHF. The CDR3 DNA follows: TGCAGTGCTAGGTGGGGGTTTAATAGCAATCAGCCCCAGCATTTT.